This T cell receptor (beta chain) came from a study of blood T cells in healthy people across ages. Findings of the study overall: Older individuals had lower TCR beta diversity per million T cells (the decline was roughly linear). Versus aged donors, long-lived donors had higher diversity and more naive CD4+ cells.

A sample-barcoded 5' primer and a J-beta primer mix were used in a second PCR of roughly 7 to 12 cycles. Via MiXCR, TCRdb re-called the 5' RACE reads, giving one row per CDR3 protein. The sample yields 1.8 million or so distinct CDR3 sequences, 39% seen once. CDR3 length equals 15 residues. Trimming removed 5 bases from V and 9 bases from J, with 17 bases in between. Germline V CDR1 and CDR2: MNHEY, SVGAGI. This clonotype was seen more than once but under ten times. The antigen is undetermined. The receptor was derived from a human donor in good health. Input material: blood. V usage is TRBV6-5 and J usage is TRBJ1-6; no firm D call. This CDR3 is CASSLGRSGGSPLHF. CDR3 DNA: TGTGCCAGCAGTCTCGGACGGTCAGGTGGTTCACCCCTCCACTTT.